This TCR beta chain is drawn from a study of T cells after yellow fever vaccination. Study-wide results and caveats: By day 5 rather than day 15, the secondary response had peaked, though it was weaker.

This clonotype was seen ten or more times. Its antigen is still unknown. Germline V gene data show CDR1 as SNHLY and CDR2 as FYNNEI. The CDR3 contains 12 residues. Trimming stripped 6 bases from V and 3 bases from J, with 5 bases between. TCR cDNA, made by 5'RACE template switching, carried an added universal primer site and UMIs. TCRdb reprocessed the 5' RACE reads via MiXCR and lists one record per CDR3 protein. The data contain about 69,000 distinct CDR3 sequences, approximately 5.9% of them singletons. The material sequenced was CD4+ T cells sorted from PBMCs, taken less than 18 days after the first yellow fever vaccination. The chain links TRBV2 to TRBJ2-2; D tentatively fits TRBD1 or TRBD2 (5 bases each). This TCR was sampled from a man between 18 and 29 years old who received the YFV17D yellow fever vaccine. The CDR3 DNA is TGTGCCAGCAGGGGGGACACCGGGGAGCTGTTTTTT. It translates to CASRGDTGELFF.